These 25 T cell receptor beta chains were sequenced from one sample in a study of Tregs in tolerant kidney transplant recipients. The method was immunoSEQ multiplex PCR; TCRdb's version includes in-frame clones alone and lacks a portion of them. This sample has tens of thousands of clones; about 90% occur once, and the top ten carry 3.5% to 4%. Mixed chimerism was transient after nonmyeloablative marrow transplants from related graft donors. The starting material was CD4+ T cells from blood (PBMCs), obtained 6 months after the transplant. The receptors were sampled from a human patient who received a combined kidney and bone marrow transplant. The graft donor may have contributed some T cells.

CDR3 DNA: TGTGCCAGCAGTTACGGGGGCAGAGAGCAGTACTTC. It translates to CASSYGGREQYF. The genes are TRBV6-5 and TRBJ2-7; D perhaps matches TRBD1 (6 bases). Between the trimmed V and J ends, which lost 2 bases and 7 bases, there was a span of 9 bases. Germline CDR1 MNHEY, CDR2 SVGAGI. The CDR3 is 12 residues long.

This clone came up once. The chain employs TRBV6-1 and TRBJ2-3; 11 bases are a match to TRBD2. Trimming at V came to 4 bases and at J to 1 base, leaving 4 bases not matched to a gene. CDR3 length: 16 residues. Germline assignment: CDR1 MNHNS and CDR2 SASEGT. CDR3 residues: CASSVPGLAGTDTQYF. DNA for the CDR3: TGTGCCAGCAGTGTCCCGGGACTAGCGGGCACAGATACGCAGTATTTT.

The gene calls are TRBV5-1 and TRBJ1-2; 7 bases align to TRBD1. V trimming: 4 bases; J trimming: 2 bases; junction bases outside the gene matches: 5. Germline V gene lookup returns CDR1 SGHRS and CDR2 YFSETQ. This CDR3 comprises 14 residues. DNA for the CDR3: TGCGCCAGCAGCCCGGACAGGTTAAACTATGGCTACACCTTC. It translates to CASSPDRLNYGYTF.

This clone was picked up a small number of times. The J gene is TRBJ2-5, the V gene TRBV6-1; D possibly corresponds to TRBD2 (6 bases). The CDR3 consists of 14 residues. With 7 bases removed from V and 4 bases from J, the gap between germline ends came to 16 bases. Per germline, CDR1 MNHNS and CDR2 SASEGT. The CDR3 sequence: CASTASEGRETQYF. CDR3 coding DNA: TGTGCCAGCACCGCCTCGGAGGGGCGAGAGACCCAGTACTTC.

The DNA of the CDR3 is TGTGCCAGCAGTTTAATATGGACAGGGAGGTTCGAGACCCAGTACTTC. It codes for CASSLIWTGRFETQYF. This rearrangement joins TRBV2 to TRBJ2-5, with 8 nucleotides matching TRBD1. The CDR3 runs 16 residues. With V trimmed by 5 bases and J by 5 bases, 13 bases remained unmatched. Germline CDR1 and CDR2: SNHLY and FYNNEI.

The chain recombines TRBV19 with TRBJ1-5; tentatively, D is TRBD1 (6 bases). V dropped 9 bases and J dropped 8 bases, with 17 bases sitting between them. Germline CDR1 LNHDA, CDR2 SQIVND (reference sequence). The CDR3 length is 13 residues. The CDR3 loop is CASRVQGREPQHF. For the CDR3, the DNA is TGTGCCAGCCGTGTCCAGGGGCGGGAGCCCCAGCATTTT.

The rearrangement links TRBV28 to TRBJ2-5; TRBD1 matches 8 bases. Germline loops: CDR1 MDHEN, CDR2 SYDVKM. The junction had 9 bases not matched to a gene; V was cut back by 4 bases and J by 2 bases. This CDR3 region has 16 residues. The CDR3 region is CASSSPRTGMQETQYF. The CDR3, as DNA: TGTGCCAGCAGTTCCCCCCGGACAGGGATGCAAGAGACCCAGTACTTC. Based on the CDR3 plus reference TRBV28 and TRBJ2-5, the full variable domain is DVKVTQSSRYLVKRTGEKVFLECVQDMDHENMFWYRQDPGLGLRLIYFSYDVKMKEKGDIPEGYSVSREKKERFSLILESASTNQTSMYLCASSSPRTGMQETQYFGPGTRLLVL.

This clone was counted once. V usage is TRBV7-2 and J usage is TRBJ2-5; 10 nucleotides agree with TRBD1. This CDR3 spans 15 amino acids. The junction had 3 bases not matched to a gene; V was cut back by 3 bases and J by 2 bases. The germline gives CDR1 SGHTA, CDR2 FQGNSA. CDR3 DNA sequence: TGTGCCAGCAGCTTGGGACAGGGGACTCAAGAGACCCAGTACTTC. Translation gives CASSLGQGTQETQYF.

As concerns this clone: Other DNA sequences within the sample encode an identical CDR3. The chain recombines TRBV7-8 with TRBJ1-6, with D possibly being TRBD1 (5 bases). This CDR3 region has 15 residues. V dropped 5 bases and J dropped 2 bases, with 10 bases sitting between them. Germline V gene lookup returns CDR1 SGHVS and CDR2 FQNEAQ. The CDR3: CASSGGGAYNSPLHF. As DNA, the CDR3 is TGTGCCAGCAGCGGGGGAGGGGCCTATAATTCACCCCTCCACTTT.

The chain recombines TRBV4-3 with TRBJ1-2; TRBD1 aligns across 7 bases. Per germline, CDR1 LGHNA and CDR2 YSLEER. This CDR3 is built from 12 residues. V shed 6 bases, J shed 8 bases, and the junction held 6 bases outside the gene matches. CDR3 bases: TGCGCCAGCAGTCATTACAGGGGCGGCTACACCTTC. It translates to CASSHYRGGYTF.

This CDR3 is CASSSERGGSDTQYF. CDR3 DNA: TGTGCCAGCAGCTCCGAGCGGGGGGGTTCAGATACGCAGTATTTT. This rearrangement joins TRBV7-3 to TRBJ2-3; 10 bases agree with TRBD2. The CDR3 loop spans 15 amino acids. CDR1 SGHTA and CDR2 FQGTGA come from the germline V gene. The ends lost 4 bases at V and 4 bases at J; junction bases unmatched: 5.

This clone came up a few times. The chain links TRBV6-6 to TRBJ2-5; TRBD2 is a possible D gene (6 bases). This CDR3 has 12 amino acids. Trimming took 8 bases from V and 7 from J, leaving 14 bases between them. Germline values: CDR1 MNHNY, CDR2 SVGAGI (reference sequence). CDR3 coding DNA: TGTGCCAGCGCCGGATCCGGGGGGACCCAGTACTTC. It encodes CASAGSGGTQYF.

The V gene is TRBV10-3, the J gene TRBJ2-2, with D possibly being TRBD1 (6 bases). This CDR3 region has 16 residues. Germline lookup yields CDR1 ENHRY and CDR2 SYGVKD. Trimming pared 0 bases from V and 4 bases from J, leaving 12 bases between. DNA of the CDR3: TGTGCCATCAGTGAGTCGGGGGCTCTGTTCACCGGGGAGCTGTTTTTT. Its translation is CAISESGALFTGELFF.

This chain joins TRBV29-1 and TRBJ1-1; D remains unclear. The length of the CDR3 is 14 residues. From germline, CDR1 is SQVTM and CDR2 ANQGSEA. V lost 5 bases and J lost 5, with 18 bases in between. The CDR3 loop is CSVRPTGLTTEAFF. In nucleotides, the CDR3 is TGCAGCGTTCGTCCGACGGGTTTAACGACTGAAGCTTTCTTT.

The rearrangement links TRBV6-5 to TRBJ2-7, with D possibly TRBD1 on 6 matching bases. V lost 2 bases to trimming and J lost 0 bases, with 8 bases between them. The CDR3 runs to 14 residues. CDR1 and CDR2 from the germline V gene are MNHEY and SVGAGI. The CDR3 nucleotides are TGTGCCAGCAGTTACGGCAGGGGCTCCTACGAGCAGTACTTC. It translates to CASSYGRGSYEQYF.

The J gene is TRBJ2-1, the V gene TRBV18; TRBD1 is a possible D gene (5 bases). CDR1 and CDR2 (germline): KGHSH, LQKENI. Trimming removed 5 bases at V and 0 bases at J, with 14 bases between. This CDR3 has 16 residues. The CDR3 DNA is TGTGCCAGCTCAGCCATTTTACAGGACTCCTACAATGAGCAGTTCTTC. Its protein is CASSAILQDSYNEQFF.

The CDR3 DNA sequence: TGTGCCAGCGGAAGCGAGGTTGGCGACACTGAAGCTTTCTTT. It codes for CASGSEVGDTEAFF. J is TRBJ1-1 and V is TRBV4-2; no definite D call. CDR3 length equals 14 residues. Trimming shortened V by 8 bases and J by 3 bases, and 16 bases separated the two germline ends. Germline CDR1 and CDR2: LGHNA and YNFKEQ.

The chain carries TRBV28 and TRBJ2-7; no reliable D call. Trimming cost V 4 bases and J 2 bases, with 6 bases left between them. CDR1 and CDR2 (germline): MDHEN, SYDVKM. CDR3 length equals 12 residues. This CDR3 reads CASSSQTYEQYF. CDR3 bases: TGTGCCAGCAGTTCACAAACCTACGAGCAGTACTTC.

The chain joins TRBV5-8 to TRBJ2-7; tentative D call: TRBD2 (6 bases). This CDR3 has 15 amino acids. Per the germline V gene, CDR1 is SGHTS and CDR2 is YDEGEE. V lost 0 bases, J lost 7 bases, and 17 bases lay in between. CDR3 residues: CASSLDPSGLREQYF. The DNA for the CDR3 is TGTGCCAGCAGCTTGGACCCATCGGGACTCAGGGAGCAGTACTTC.

With respect to this clone: A junction boundary mismatches the germline segment, possibly from a read error. The chain combines TRBV18 with TRBJ1-1; TRBD1 agrees at 7 bases. Looked up from germline, CDR1 is KGHSH and CDR2 is LQKENI. The CDR3 contains 13 residues. This chain's CDR3 is CASSPQGNTEAFF. The CDR3 nucleotides are TGTGCCAGCTCCCCACAGGGGAATACTGAAGCTTTCTTT.

The chain combines TRBV5-1 with TRBJ2-3, with D possibly being TRBD1 (5 bases). CDR1 SGHRS and CDR2 YFSETQ come from the germline V gene. V dropped 4 bases and J dropped 4 bases, with 16 bases sitting between them. This CDR3 region has 15 residues. In DNA form, the CDR3 reads TGCGCCAGCAGCCGTGGTGGCAGGGCGGCAGATACGCAGTATTTT. As protein: CASSRGGRAADTQYF.

As DNA, the CDR3 is TGTGCCATCAGTGAAGTAGGAGAGGATGGCTACACCTTC. Protein product: CAISEVGEDGYTF. The chain couples TRBV10-3 to TRBJ1-2; D gene unclear. CDR3 length: 13 amino acids. In germline, CDR1 is ENHRY, CDR2 SYGVKD. V lost 3 bases and J 6 bases, leaving 11 bases between the germline ends.

The chain has TRBV7-3 and TRBJ1-1; D is perhaps TRBD1 (6 bases). Germline V lookup: CDR1 SGHTA, CDR2 FQGTGA. This CDR3 has 13 amino acids. The V and J ends lost 5 bases and 5 bases respectively, with 12 bases between them. CDR3 bases: TGTGCCAGCAGCAGGGACCAGGGGACTGAAGCTTTCTTT. This gives the protein CASSRDQGTEAFF.

This clone was detected once. This may stem from a read error, because a much larger clone lies one nucleotide away. The rearrangement joins TRBV28 to TRBJ1-2; no clear D gene. There are 12 residues in the CDR3. Germline V gene lookup returns CDR1 MDHEN and CDR2 SYDVKM. V was cut by 2 bases and J by 2 bases, with 3 bases left in between. This CDR3 is CASSLQNYGYTF. The CDR3 DNA reads TGTGCCAGCAGTTTACAGAACTATGGCTACACCTTC.

This sequence joins TRBV6-1 and TRBJ1-5; a weak D match, TRBD1 (6 bases). V gave up 2 bases and J gave up 6 bases, with 11 bases separating them. The CDR3 spans 14 residues. Germline CDR1 MNHNS, CDR2 SASEGT. The CDR3: CASSEQGRFQPQHF. CDR3 nucleotide sequence: TGTGCCAGCAGTGAACAGGGGCGGTTTCAGCCCCAGCATTTT.